This TCR beta chain was sequenced in a study of Graves' ophthalmopathy and Graves' hyperthyroidism. The authors amplified TCR beta CDR3 regions, and they did so from RNA transcripts for repertoire sequencing. The first round was an RT-PCR with HTBI primers, and the second round was a multiplex PCR. Via MiXCR, TCRdb re-called the multiplex PCR reads, giving one row per CDR3 protein. The table includes about 1.1 million distinct CDR3 sequences, around a third detected once. This clonotype was observed many times. This CDR3 is built from 13 residues. V was pared by 6 bases and J by 5 bases, with 13 bases between. Looked up from germline, CDR1 is MGHDK and CDR2 is SYGVNS.

Input material: peripheral blood or thyroid tissue (not recorded which). The source is an adult man with Graves' hyperthyroidism. The rearrangement links TRBV25-1 to TRBJ2-5; tentative D call: TRBD2 (6 bases). CDR3 sequence reads: CASSRWGDETQYF. DNA for the CDR3: TGTGCCAGCAGCCGGTGGGGGGATGAGACCCAGTACTTC.